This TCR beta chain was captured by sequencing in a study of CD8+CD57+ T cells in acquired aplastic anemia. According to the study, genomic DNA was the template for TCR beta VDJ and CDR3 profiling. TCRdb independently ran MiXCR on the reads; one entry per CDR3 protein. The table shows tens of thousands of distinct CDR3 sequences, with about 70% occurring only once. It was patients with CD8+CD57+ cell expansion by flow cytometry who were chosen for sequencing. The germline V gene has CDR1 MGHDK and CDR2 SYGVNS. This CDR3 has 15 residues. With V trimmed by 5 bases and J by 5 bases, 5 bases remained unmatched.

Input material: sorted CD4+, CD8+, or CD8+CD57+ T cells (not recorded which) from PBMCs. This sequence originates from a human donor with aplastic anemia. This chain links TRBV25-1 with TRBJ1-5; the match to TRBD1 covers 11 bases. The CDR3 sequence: CASSSGTGGYQPQHF. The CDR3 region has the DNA TGTGCCAGCAGTAGCGGGACAGGGGGATATCAGCCCCAGCATTTT.